These 5 T cell receptor beta chains were sequenced from one sample in a study of response to subunit inactivated influenza vaccine. One entry per CDR3 protein, called by TCRdb with MiXCR from the RT-PCR reads. The repertoire holds about 480,000 distinct CDR3 sequences, under 15% seen once, with about an eighth in the top ten. Source: PBMCs from blood, taken 45 days after vaccination. The receptors were sampled from a man aged 45-60 years who received an inactivated influenza vaccine.

This rearrangement joins TRBV4-2 to TRBJ1-1; no firm D call. V shed 2 bases and J shed 0 bases, with 19 bases lying between them. This CDR3 region has 18 residues. The germline V gene encodes CDR1 LGHNA and CDR2 YNFKEQ. CDR3 region: CASSQTEGSAEMNTEAFF. CDR3 bases: TGTGCCAGCAGCCAAACAGAGGGATCTGCGGAGATGAACACTGAAGCTTTCTTT.

This chain joins TRBV5-1 and TRBJ1-6; tentatively, D is TRBD1 (5 bases). Germline loops: CDR1 SGHRS, CDR2 YFSETQ. The CDR3 spans 15 residues. V lost 4 bases, J lost 8 bases, and 16 bases lay in between. In DNA form, the CDR3 reads TGCGCCAGCAGCGGGGGAAGGGACCGGCATTCACCCCTCCACTTT. Translation: CASSGGRDRHSPLHF.

This chain joins TRBV6-2 or TRBV6-3 and TRBJ2-1; 7 nucleotides agree with TRBD2. Germline-derived CDR1 and CDR2 are MNHEY and SVGEGT. After removal of 6 bases from V and 14 bases from J, the junction contained 16 bases not matched to a gene. This CDR3 is 14 amino acids long. The CDR3 loop reads CASSSGGSDPGEFF. The CDR3 region has the DNA TGTGCCAGCAGCTCGGGAGGTAGCGACCCGGGGGAGTTCTTC.

This clonotype was seen ten or more times. The V call is TRBV6-1, the J call TRBJ2-7; weak D call: TRBD2 (7 bases). The V gene's germline CDR1 is MNHNS and CDR2 SASEGT. The CDR3 is 15 amino acids. Trimming shortened V by 6 bases and J by 0 bases, and 15 bases separated the two germline ends. CDR3 sequence (DNA): TGTGCCAGCAGCCTCGCGGGGGCTAGCTCCTACGAGCAGTACTTC. It encodes CASSLAGASSYEQYF.

This clonotype is labeled as medium-sized. V and J are TRBV29-1 and TRBJ2-1, with D uncertain. The CDR3 is made up of 11 amino acids. Germline loops: CDR1 SQVTM, CDR2 ANQGSEA. The V end was cut by 4 bases, the J end by 8 bases, with 9 bases between. The CDR3 DNA is TGCAGCGTTGGTTTCCTGGATGAGCAGTTCTTC. This translates into CSVGFLDEQFF.